This TCR beta chain was found in a study of blood T cell repertoires in COVID-19. The wider study: Collection of acute and convalescent COVID-19 samples took place in the United States, Italy and Spain. T cells, B-cell-depleted T cells, or PBMCs supplied cDNA or gDNA.

The length of the CDR3 is 14 residues. Trimming stripped 6 bases from V and 3 bases from J, with 14 bases between. Looked up from germline, CDR1 is SEHNR and CDR2 is FQNEAQ (reference sequence). In the authors' methods: Reference gene primer amplification gave estimated nucleated cell counts. Measured with immunoSEQ multiplex PCR; TCRdb has only the in-frame clones, and not every one. That table furnishes V, J and clone size, whereas the DNA furnished D and trimming. In the table there are 81,000 or so clones, almost 95% of which are singletons. Sequenced: peripheral blood. The rearrangement joins TRBV7-9 to TRBJ1-1; D perhaps matches TRBD1 (5 bases). This TCR derives from a woman aged 55-70 years with active COVID-19. The CDR3 bases are TGTGCCAGCAGTACTCCAACAGGACACACTGAAGCTTTCTTT. Its translation is CASSTPTGHTEAFF.